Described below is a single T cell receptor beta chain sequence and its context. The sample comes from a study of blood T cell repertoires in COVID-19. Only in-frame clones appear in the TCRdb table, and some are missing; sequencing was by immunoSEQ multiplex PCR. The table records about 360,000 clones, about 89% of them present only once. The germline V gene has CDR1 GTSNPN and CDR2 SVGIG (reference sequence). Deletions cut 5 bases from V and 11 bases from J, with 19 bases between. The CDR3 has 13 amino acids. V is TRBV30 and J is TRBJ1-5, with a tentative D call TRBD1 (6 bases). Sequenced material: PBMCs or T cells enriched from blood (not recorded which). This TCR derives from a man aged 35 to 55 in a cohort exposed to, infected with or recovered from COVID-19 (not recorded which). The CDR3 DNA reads TGTGCCTGGGGAGCGCAGGGGCTAGGGTCCCAGCATTTT. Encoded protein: CAWGAQGLGSQHF.